These T cell receptor beta chains were read from a single sample in a study of T-cell memory formation after mild COVID-19. Using its own MiXCR run on the 5' RACE reads, TCRdb lists one record per CDR3 protein. The sample lists 550,000 to 600,000 distinct CDR3 sequences, roughly 17% occurring once. The sample was PBMCs or a T cell subset sorted from them (not recorded which). Receptors originate from an adult woman who had mild COVID-19 (a few samples of this study predate the infection). Cell type and time point are not known. Both conserved end residues are part of each CDR3. The order of the fields is V gene, D gene, J gene, clone size, CDR3 DNA, CDR3 protein. A D gene is named only where the DNA matches it firmly. The listing skips clone size in some rows; elsewhere it reads once, few, many or a size class.

>TRBV12-3/TRBV12-4|-|TRBJ2-7|-
TGTGCCAGCAGCCTAGGTCCTCGAGGCCCCTACGAGCAGTACTTC
CASSLGPRGPYEQYF
>TRBV7-8|TRBD1|TRBJ1-5|few
TGTGCCAGCAGCTTAGCGGGGGGACAGTATAGCAATCAGCCCCAGCATTTT
CASSLAGGQYSNQPQHF
>TRBV5-8|TRBD1|TRBJ1-5|-
TGTGCCAGCAGCCGCGGACAGGTCTCCAATCAGCCCCAGCATTTT
CASSRGQVSNQPQHF
>TRBV7-2|-|TRBJ1-1|-
TGTGCCAGCAGCCCCTCCCGGAAGGACACTGAAGCTTTCTTT
CASSPSRKDTEAFF
>TRBV11-3|-|TRBJ1-2|-
TGTGCCAGCAGCGAACCCGGGGAGGGCTACACCTTC
CASSEPGEGYTF
>TRBV12-3/TRBV12-4|-|TRBJ2-7|few
TGTGCCAGCAGTTTGGGGGGTAATGAGTACGAGCAGTACTTC
CASSLGGNEYEQYF
>TRBV24-1|-|TRBJ2-3|many
TGTGCCACCAGTGTTAAGGATACGCAGTATTTT
CATSVKDTQYF
>TRBV7-9|TRBD1|TRBJ1-1|few
TGTGCCAGCAGACCTCCCTGGACAGGGGGCACTGAAGCTTTCTTT
CASRPPWTGGTEAFF
>TRBV29-1|-|TRBJ1-2|-
TGCAGCGTACGCTCTGCGGCCCCGACATACACCTTC
CSVRSAAPTYTF
>TRBV12-3/TRBV12-4|TRBD2|TRBJ2-1|-
TGTGCCAGCAGTTTGCAATCTAGCGGAGTCCATGAGCAGTTCTTC
CASSLQSSGVHEQFF
>TRBV7-3|TRBD2|TRBJ2-1|few
TGTGCCAGCAGCTTAATGGCTAGCGGGAGTTTAAAGTTCTTC
CASSLMASGSLKFF
>TRBV6-5|-|TRBJ1-3|-
TGTGCCAGCAGTTACTCGGATGTGGGAAACACCATATATTTT
CASSYSDVGNTIYF
>TRBV12-3/TRBV12-4|-|TRBJ1-3|many
TGTGCCAGCAGTTTACTGGGGCTTGGAAACACCATATATTTT
CASSLLGLGNTIYF
>TRBV5-4|TRBD1|TRBJ1-2|-
TGTGCCAGCCGGGACAGGGCCTATGGCTACACCTTC
CASRDRAYGYTF
>TRBV18|-|TRBJ2-7|few
TGTGCCAGCTCACCCCTCGGGTCTAACCCCGAGCAGTACTTC
CASSPLGSNPEQYF
>TRBV15|-|TRBJ1-5|-
TGTGCCACCAGCAGTCACGCGGGTATTAGTGGTCAGCCCCAGCATTTT
CATSSHAGISGQPQHF
>TRBV2|-|TRBJ2-5|-
TGTGCCAGCAGTGAACTGGGGGCCCGGGAGACCCAGTACTTC
CASSELGARETQYF
>TRBV20-1|-|TRBJ2-3|few
TGCAGTGCTAGAGATGCCGAGATACTCCCAGATACGCAGTATTTT
CSARDAEILPDTQYF
>TRBV7-9|TRBD1|TRBJ1-2|-
TGTGCCAGCAGCTCACCGGGACAGGCCCTGGGCTACACCTTC
CASSSPGQALGYTF
>TRBV5-1|-|TRBJ1-5|-
TGCGCCAGCAGCTTGGAGGGCAGAGATCAGCCCCAGCATTTT
CASSLEGRDQPQHF
>TRBV29-1|TRBD1|TRBJ2-7|few
TGCAGCGTGCACACCTTGGACAGGGCCTACGAGCAGTACTTC
CSVHTLDRAYEQYF
>TRBV24-1|-|TRBJ2-7|-
TGTGCCACCAGTGACTCGGGCAGGGGAGTAGACGAGCAGTACTTC
CATSDSGRGVDEQYF
>TRBV4-3|-|TRBJ2-1|few
TGCGCCAGCAGCCCCTTTAGCGGTGTATACAATGAGCAGTTCTTC
CASSPFSGVYNEQFF
>TRBV7-2|-|TRBJ2-3|-
TGTGCCAGCAGCTTAGAAACACCATTCACAGATACGCAGTATTTT
CASSLETPFTDTQYF
>TRBV24-1|-|TRBJ1-1|-
TGTGCCACCAGTGATTTGAGTAGTAAAGAAGCTTTCTTT
CATSDLSSKEAFF
>TRBV6-1|TRBD1|TRBJ2-7|-
TGTGCCAGCAGTGAACTTCCAGGGGGCGGGAAAGGCCACTACGAGCAGTACTTC
CASSELPGGGKGHYEQYF
>TRBV18|TRBD1|TRBJ2-7|-
TGTGCCAGCTCAAGCCGACAGGGTCGCTACGAGCAGTACTTC
CASSSRQGRYEQYF